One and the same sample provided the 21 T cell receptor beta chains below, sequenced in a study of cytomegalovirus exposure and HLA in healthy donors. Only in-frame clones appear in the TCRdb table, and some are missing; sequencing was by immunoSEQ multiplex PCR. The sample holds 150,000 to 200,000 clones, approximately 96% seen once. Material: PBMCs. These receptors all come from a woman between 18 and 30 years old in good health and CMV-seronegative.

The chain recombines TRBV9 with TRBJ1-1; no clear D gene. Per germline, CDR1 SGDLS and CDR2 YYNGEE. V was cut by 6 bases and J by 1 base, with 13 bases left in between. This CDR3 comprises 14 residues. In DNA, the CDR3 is TGTGCCAGCACCTTAGGACGGGGGAACACTGAAGCTTTCTTT. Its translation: CASTLGRGNTEAFF.

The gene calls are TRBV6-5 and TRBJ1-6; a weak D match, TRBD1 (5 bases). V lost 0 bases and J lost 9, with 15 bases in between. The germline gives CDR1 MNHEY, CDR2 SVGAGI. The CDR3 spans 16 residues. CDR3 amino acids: CASSYSTRVSSSPLHF. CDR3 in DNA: TGTGCCAGCAGTTACTCGACCAGGGTCTCGAGTTCACCCCTCCACTTT.

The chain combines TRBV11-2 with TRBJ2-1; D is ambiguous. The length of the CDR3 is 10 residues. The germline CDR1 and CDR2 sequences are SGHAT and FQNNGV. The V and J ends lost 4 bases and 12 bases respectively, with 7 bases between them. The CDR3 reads CASSSTGQFF. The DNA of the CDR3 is TGTGCCAGCAGCTCAACTGGGCAGTTCTTC.

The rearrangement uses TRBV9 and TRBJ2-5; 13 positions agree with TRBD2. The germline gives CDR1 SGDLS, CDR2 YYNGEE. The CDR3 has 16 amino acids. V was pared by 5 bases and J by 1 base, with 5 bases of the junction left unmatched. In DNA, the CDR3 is TGTGCCAGCAGTACCGGGACTAGCGGGGCCCAAGAGACCCAGTACTTC. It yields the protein CASSTGTSGAQETQYF.

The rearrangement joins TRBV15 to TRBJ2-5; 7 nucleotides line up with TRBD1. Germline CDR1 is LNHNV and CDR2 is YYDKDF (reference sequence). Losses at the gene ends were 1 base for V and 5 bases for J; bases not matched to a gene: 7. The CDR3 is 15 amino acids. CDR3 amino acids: CATSRGDREWETQYF. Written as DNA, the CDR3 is TGTGCCACCAGCAGAGGTGACAGGGAATGGGAGACCCAGTACTTC.

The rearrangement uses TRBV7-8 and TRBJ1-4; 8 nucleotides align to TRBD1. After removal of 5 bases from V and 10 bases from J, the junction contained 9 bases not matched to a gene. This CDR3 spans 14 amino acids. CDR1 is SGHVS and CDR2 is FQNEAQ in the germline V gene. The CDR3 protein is CASSHDRGDVKLFF. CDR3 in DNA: TGTGCCAGCAGCCACGACAGGGGCGATGTAAAACTGTTTTTT.

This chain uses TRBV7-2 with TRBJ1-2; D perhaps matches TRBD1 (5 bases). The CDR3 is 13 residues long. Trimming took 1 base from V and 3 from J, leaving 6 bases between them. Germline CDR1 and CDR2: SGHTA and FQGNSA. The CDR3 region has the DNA TGTGCCAGCAGCTTAGGCAGGGACTATGGCTACACCTTC. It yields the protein CASSLGRDYGYTF.

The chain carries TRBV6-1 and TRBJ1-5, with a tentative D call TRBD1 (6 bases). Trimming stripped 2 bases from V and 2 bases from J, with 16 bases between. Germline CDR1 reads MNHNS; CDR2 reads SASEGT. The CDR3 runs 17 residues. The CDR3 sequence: CASSEKGSKGGNQPQHF. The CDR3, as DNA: TGTGCCAGCAGTGAAAAGGGGTCCAAGGGGGGCAATCAGCCCCAGCATTTT.

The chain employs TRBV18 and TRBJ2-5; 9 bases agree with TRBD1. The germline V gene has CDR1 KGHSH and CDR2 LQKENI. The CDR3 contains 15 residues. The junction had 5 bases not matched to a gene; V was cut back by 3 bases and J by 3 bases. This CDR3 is CASSPTGGSEETQYF. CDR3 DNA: TGTGCCAGCTCACCTACAGGGGGCTCGGAAGAGACCCAGTACTTC.

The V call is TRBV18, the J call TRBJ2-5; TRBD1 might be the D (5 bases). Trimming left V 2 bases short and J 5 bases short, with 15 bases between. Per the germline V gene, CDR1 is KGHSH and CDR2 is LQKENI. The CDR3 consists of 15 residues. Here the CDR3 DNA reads TGTGCCAGCTCACCAAAGTGGGGCTCCGGGGAGACCCAGTACTTC. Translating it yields CASSPKWGSGETQYF. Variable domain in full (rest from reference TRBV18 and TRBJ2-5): NAGVMQNPRHLVRRRGQEARLRCSPMKGHSHVYWYRQLPEEGLKFMVYLQKENIIDESGMPKERFSAEFPKEGPSILRIQQVVRGDSAAYFCASSPKWGSGETQYFGPGTRLLVL.

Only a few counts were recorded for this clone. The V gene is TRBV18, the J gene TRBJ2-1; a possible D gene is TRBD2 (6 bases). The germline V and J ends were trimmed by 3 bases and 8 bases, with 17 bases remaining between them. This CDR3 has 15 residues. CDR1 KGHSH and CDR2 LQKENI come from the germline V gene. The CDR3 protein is CASSPTSSLRYEQFF. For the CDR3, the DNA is TGTGCCAGCTCACCGACTAGTTCCCTCCGTTATGAGCAGTTCTTC.

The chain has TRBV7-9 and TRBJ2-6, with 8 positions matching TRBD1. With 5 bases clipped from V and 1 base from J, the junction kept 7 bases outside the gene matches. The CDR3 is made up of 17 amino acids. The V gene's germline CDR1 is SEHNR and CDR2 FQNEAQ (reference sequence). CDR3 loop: CASSPRTGRSGANVLTF. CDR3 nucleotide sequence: TGTGCCAGCAGCCCCCGGACAGGGAGATCTGGGGCCAACGTCCTGACTTTC.

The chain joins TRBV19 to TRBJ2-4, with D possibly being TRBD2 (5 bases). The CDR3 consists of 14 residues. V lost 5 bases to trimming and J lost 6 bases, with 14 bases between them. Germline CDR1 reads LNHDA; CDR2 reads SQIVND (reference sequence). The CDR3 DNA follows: TGTGCCAGTAGTCCAAGTGCGGGTGGAAACATTCAGTACTTC. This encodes CASSPSAGGNIQYF.

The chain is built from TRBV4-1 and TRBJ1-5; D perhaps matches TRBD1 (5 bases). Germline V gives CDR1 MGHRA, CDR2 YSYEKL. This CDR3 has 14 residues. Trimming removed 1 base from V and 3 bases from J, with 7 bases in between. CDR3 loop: CASSQGQYNQPQHF. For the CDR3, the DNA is TGCGCCAGCAGCCAAGGACAGTACAATCAGCCCCAGCATTTT.

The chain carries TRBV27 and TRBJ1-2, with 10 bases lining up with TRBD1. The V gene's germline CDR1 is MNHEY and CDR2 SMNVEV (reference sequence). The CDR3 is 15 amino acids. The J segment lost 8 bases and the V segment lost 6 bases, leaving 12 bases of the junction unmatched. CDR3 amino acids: CASSLGVTGGWGYTF. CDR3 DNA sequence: TGTGCCAGCAGCCTTGGCGTGACAGGGGGCTGGGGCTACACCTTC.

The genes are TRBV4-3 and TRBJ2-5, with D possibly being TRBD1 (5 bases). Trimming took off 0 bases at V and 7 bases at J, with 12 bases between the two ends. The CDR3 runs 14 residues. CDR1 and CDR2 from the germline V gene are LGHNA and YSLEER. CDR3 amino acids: CASSQDALRGTQYF. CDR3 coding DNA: TGCGCCAGCAGCCAAGACGCCCTAAGGGGGACCCAGTACTTC.

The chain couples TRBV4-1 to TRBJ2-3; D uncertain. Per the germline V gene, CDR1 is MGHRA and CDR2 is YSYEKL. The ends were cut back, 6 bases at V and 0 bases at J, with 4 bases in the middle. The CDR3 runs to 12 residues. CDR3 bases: TGCGCCAGCAGAGCTAGCACAGATACGCAGTATTTT. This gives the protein CASRASTDTQYF.

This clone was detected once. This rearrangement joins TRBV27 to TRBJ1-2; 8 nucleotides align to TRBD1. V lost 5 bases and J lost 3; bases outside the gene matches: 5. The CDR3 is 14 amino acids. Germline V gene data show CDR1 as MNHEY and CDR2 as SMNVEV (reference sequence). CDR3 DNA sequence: TGTGCCAGCAGTATGAGACAGGGGCACTATGGCTACACCTTC. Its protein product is CASSMRQGHYGYTF.

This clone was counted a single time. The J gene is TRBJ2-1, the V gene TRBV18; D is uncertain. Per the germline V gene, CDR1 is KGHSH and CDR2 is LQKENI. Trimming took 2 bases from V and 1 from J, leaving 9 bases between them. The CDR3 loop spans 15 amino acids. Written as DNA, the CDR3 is TGTGCCAGCTCACCAGAAGCGCAGTCCTACAATGAGCAGTTCTTC. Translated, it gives CASSPEAQSYNEQFF. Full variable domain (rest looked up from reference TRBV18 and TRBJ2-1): NAGVMQNPRHLVRRRGQEARLRCSPMKGHSHVYWYRQLPEEGLKFMVYLQKENIIDESGMPKERFSAEFPKEGPSILRIQQVVRGDSAAYFCASSPEAQSYNEQFFGPGTRLTVL.

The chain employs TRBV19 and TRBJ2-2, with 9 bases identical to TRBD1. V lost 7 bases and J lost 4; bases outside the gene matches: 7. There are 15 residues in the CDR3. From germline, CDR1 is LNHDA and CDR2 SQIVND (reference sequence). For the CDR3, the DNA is TGTGCCAGTAATGGGCCGGGACAGGGCACCGGGGAGCTGTTTTTT. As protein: CASNGPGQGTGELFF. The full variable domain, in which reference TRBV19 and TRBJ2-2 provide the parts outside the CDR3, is DGGITQSPKYLFRKEGQNVTLSCEQNLNHDAMYWYRQDPGQGLRLIYYSQIVNDFQKGDIAEGYSVSREKKESFPLTVTSAQKNPTAFYLCASNGPGQGTGELFFGEGSRLTVL.

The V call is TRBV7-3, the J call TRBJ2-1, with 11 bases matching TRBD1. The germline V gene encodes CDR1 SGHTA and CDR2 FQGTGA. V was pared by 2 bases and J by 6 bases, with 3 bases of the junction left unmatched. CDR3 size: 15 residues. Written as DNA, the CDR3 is TGTGCCAGCAGCTTAGGGACAGGGGGGTTCAATGAGCAGTTCTTC. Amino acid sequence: CASSLGTGGFNEQFF.